The T cell receptor (beta chain) under discussion was sequenced for a study of human CD8 memory T cell subsets. CD8+ T cells were isolated by negative magnetic selection. A UMI-labeled 5' RACE approach was the method that produced the TCR beta libraries. TCRdb re-called the 5' RACE reads, yielding one record per CDR3 amino acid sequence without DNA. The sample yields more than 10,000 distinct CDR3 sequences, of which the top ten take up 20% to 25%. The source is a human donor in good health. The source material was CD8+ T cells from PBMCs.

CDR3 residues: CASSPSAGVRHNEQFF. V usage is TRBV11-3 and J usage is TRBJ2-1; the D call of TRBD2 rests on TCRdb alone, since no DNA is present to check it. Germline V gives CDR1 SGHNT, CDR2 YENEEA. There are 16 residues in the CDR3.